This is a list of T cell receptor beta chains from one sample in a study of blood T cell repertoires in COVID-19. Here immunoSEQ multiplex PCR was the method, and the copy in TCRdb shows in-frame clones only, minus some. The sample consists of about 100,000 clones, roughly nine tenths of them appearing once. Sample: peripheral blood. These receptors originate from a man aged 25-45 years in a cohort sampled during active COVID-19. Each CDR3 is given with its conserved first and last residue. Each record gives: D gene, clone size, J gene, V gene, CDR3 DNA, CDR3 protein. D genes are given only for firm matches. Some rows have no size entry. The others give once, few or many, or a class for an expanded clone.

NA | NA | TRBJ2-5 | TRBV12-3/TRBV12-4 | TGTGCCAGCAGTTTTTCGGTGACCCAGTACTTC | CASSFSVTQYF
NA | NA | TRBJ2-1 | TRBV19 | TGTGCCAGTAGGGCTGGGCCATCTTCCTACAATGAGCAGTTCTTC | CASRAGPSSYNEQFF
TRBD1 | NA | TRBJ2-7 | TRBV5-4 | TGTGCCAGCAGCTTGGGGGGACAGGGGAGGTACGAGCAGTACTTC | CASSLGGQGRYEQYF
TRBD1 | NA | TRBJ1-3 | TRBV30 | TGTGCCTGGAGTGGGGACAGGGCCTCTGGAAACACCATATATTTT | CAWSGDRASGNTIYF
NA | NA | TRBJ2-7 | TRBV5-1 | TGCGCCAGCAGCCTCCTTGGGGGGTTCACCGGGACTGAAGCCTACGAGCAGTACTTC | CASSLLGGFTGTEAYEQYF
TRBD1 | NA | TRBJ1-2 | TRBV18 | TGTGCCAGCTCACCAGGACCGGGACAGGGACTCGGCTACACCTTC | CASSPGPGQGLGYTF
TRBD2 | NA | TRBJ2-1 | TRBV3-1/TRBV3-2 | TGTGCCAGCAGTCTACTAGCGGGGGGGCCTGGATACAATGAGCAGTTCTTC | CASSLLAGGPGYNEQFF
TRBD2 | NA | TRBJ2-5 | TRBV7-9 | TGTGCCAGCACCCCTTGGGGGGGAGTCGAGACCCAGTACTTC | CASTPWGGVETQYF
NA | NA | TRBJ1-1 | TRBV24-1 | TGTGCCACCGCCGCGAAGCGTGGTTATTTTGCTGAAGCTTTCTTT | CATAAKRGYFAEAFF
NA | NA | TRBJ1-1 | TRBV6-5 | TGTGCCAGCAGTCCATCGCCACAGGGCACTGAAGCTTTCTTT | CASSPSPQGTEAFF
TRBD1 | once | TRBJ1-2 | TRBV6-5 | TGTGCCAGCAGCGCCACCGGGACAGACTATGGCTACACCTTC | CASSATGTDYGYTF
TRBD2 | NA | TRBJ2-4 | TRBV27 | TGTGCCAGCAGTTTTGACGAAGGGAGGGACATTCAGTACTTC | CASSFDEGRDIQYF
NA | NA | TRBJ1-5 | TRBV6-2/TRBV6-3 | TGTGCCAGCAGTACCCCGGGGGGGAGCTATCAGCCCCAGCATTTT | CASSTPGGSYQPQHF
NA | NA | TRBJ1-5 | TRBV15 | TGTGCCACCAGCAGAGATCGTATCAGGGTTGACAATCAGCCCCAGCATTTT | CATSRDRIRVDNQPQHF
TRBD1 | NA | TRBJ2-3 | TRBV7-3 | TGTGCCAGCACCACTCCCGGGACAGTAGGCACAGATACGCAGTATTTT | CASTTPGTVGTDTQYF
NA | few | TRBJ1-2 | TRBV7-3 | TGTGCCAGCAGCTTAAGACCTCTCAGGGGAGGCTACACCTTC | CASSLRPLRGGYTF
TRBD1 | NA | TRBJ2-7 | TRBV30 | TGTGCCTGGAGTAAGGACAGGGGCCAGGGCGAGCAGTACTTC | CAWSKDRGQGEQYF
TRBD1 | few | TRBJ1-2 | TRBV5-4 | TGTGCCAGCAGCCCCGGGACAGGGGGTGACTATGGCTACACCTTC | CASSPGTGGDYGYTF
NA | NA | TRBJ2-7 | TRBV28 | TGTGCCAGCAACCTGGGGGGGCAGGGTCGCTCCTACGAGCAGTACTTC | CASNLGGQGRSYEQYF
NA | NA | TRBJ1-5 | TRBV24-1 | TGTGCCACCAGTGATCCCGATCAGCCCCAGCATTTT | CATSDPDQPQHF
NA | once | TRBJ2-3 | TRBV7-9 | TGTGCCAGCAGCTTCAGGGTAACAGATACGCAGTATTTT | CASSFRVTDTQYF
TRBD1 | few | TRBJ2-7 | TRBV7-9 | TGTGCCAGCAGCTCGTACAGGGGCGCGGAGTCCTACGAGCAGTACTTC | CASSSYRGAESYEQYF
TRBD2 | NA | TRBJ2-7 | TRBV7-3 | TGTGCCAGCAGCCTCAACTGGGGGGGAGAGCAGTACTTC | CASSLNWGGEQYF
NA | NA | TRBJ2-5 | TRBV2 | TGTGCCAGCAGTGAAGGCGTTGAGACCCAGTACTTC | CASSEGVETQYF
NA | NA | TRBJ1-5 | TRBV5-4 | TGTGCCAGCAGCTTCCCTTCTTTTTGGCAGAACTATAGCAATCAGCCCCAGCATTTT | CASSFPSFWQNYSNQPQHF
NA | NA | TRBJ1-3 | TRBV7-2 | TGTGCCAGCAGCCCCGTAGGGCAGGGTTCTGGAAACACCATATATTTT | CASSPVGQGSGNTIYF
NA | NA | TRBJ1-2 | TRBV7-2 | TGTGCCAGCAGCCCGGGGGGTTATGGCTACACCTTC | CASSPGGYGYTF
NA | few | TRBJ2-5 | TRBV5-1 | TGCGCCAGCAGCTTGGGGGACAATCGGAGGGAGACCCAGTACTTC | CASSLGDNRRETQYF
NA | NA | TRBJ1-5 | TRBV6-5 | TGTGCCAGCAGGGGAAGGGGGGGGCGGAATCAGCCCCAGCATTTT | CASRGRGGRNQPQHF
TRBD2 | NA | TRBJ2-5 | TRBV7-2 | TGTGCCAGCAGCCCTCGGACTAGCGTTCGAGAGACCCAGTACTTC | CASSPRTSVRETQYF
TRBD2 | once | TRBJ2-1 | TRBV7-9 | TGTGCCAGCAGCGACACTAGCGGGGGAGCGAATGAGCAGTTCTTC | CASSDTSGGANEQFF
TRBD1 | NA | TRBJ2-5 | TRBV2 | TGTGCCAGCAATTTACCGGGACAGGGGGCGTCTGCGACCCAGTACTTC | CASNLPGQGASATQYF
NA | large | TRBJ2-1 | TRBV19 | TGTGCCAGTAGTATAGCAGAGCGGCCCTTGGATGAGCAGTTCTTC | CASSIAERPLDEQFF
NA | NA | TRBJ1-1 | TRBV24-1 | TGTGCCACCAGTGATTTGGACAGGACTCACACTGAAGCTTTCTTT | CATSDLDRTHTEAFF
NA | NA | TRBJ2-7 | TRBV5-6 | TGTGCCAGCAGCTTCGGACAGGAGGGTATCGAGCAGTACTTC | CASSFGQEGIEQYF
TRBD1 | NA | TRBJ1-2 | TRBV5-1 | TGCGCCAGCAGTTTGGGGGGACAGGGATATGGCTACACCTTC | CASSLGGQGYGYTF
NA | NA | TRBJ2-2 | TRBV12-2 | TGTGCAAGTCGCTTAGAACTAGCGGGGGGGCCAGGGGAGCTGTTTTTT | CASRLELAGGPGELFF
NA | NA | TRBJ1-2 | TRBV7-2 | TGTGCCAGCAGCTCCAGGGTACACTATGGCTACACCTTC | CASSSRVHYGYTF
TRBD2 | NA | TRBJ2-3 | TRBV11-2 | TGTGCCAGCAGCTTCGTAGCGGGGGGCACAGATACGCAGTATTTT | CASSFVAGGTDTQYF
TRBD1 | NA | TRBJ1-5 | TRBV6-1 | TGTGCCAGCAGTGAAATCCTCGGACAGGGCGGCAATCAGCCCCAGCATTTT | CASSEILGQGGNQPQHF
NA | NA | TRBJ2-2 | TRBV19 | TGTGCCAGTAGTATAGACCCCGGGACAAAGAACACCGGGGAGCTGTTTTTT | CASSIDPGTKNTGELFF
TRBD2 | NA | TRBJ2-3 | TRBV2 | TGTGCCAGCAGGGCTAGCGGCTACAATACGCAGTATTTT | CASRASGYNTQYF
NA | once | TRBJ1-6 | TRBV7-9 | TGTGCCAGCAGCTTAGGTGGGGGCCGGAATTCACCCCTCCACTTT | CASSLGGGRNSPLHF
NA | NA | TRBJ2-3 | TRBV5-1 | TGCGCCAGCAGCTCCGGGGGAAGCACAGATACGCAGTATTTT | CASSSGGSTDTQYF
NA | NA | TRBJ1-6 | TRBV5-1 | TGCGCCAGCAGCTTGGACAGGGCTAATTCACCCCTCCACTTT | CASSLDRANSPLHF
NA | NA | TRBJ2-5 | TRBV5-1 | TGCGCCAGCAGCTTGGACGAGGCCGAGACCCAGTACTTC | CASSLDEAETQYF
TRBD1 | NA | TRBJ1-5 | TRBV27 | TGTGCCAGCACCCCCGGTCCCCACAGGGGGCGCGTCGATCAGCCCCAGCATTTT | CASTPGPHRGRVDQPQHF
NA | once | TRBJ2-3 | TRBV1 | TGCACCAGCAGCCAAGCCAAGCGGGGGGCCACAGATACGCAGTATTTT | CTSSQAKRGATDTQYF
TRBD1 | NA | TRBJ1-1 | TRBV12-5 | TGTGCTAGTGGTTTGGGGACCGGGACAGCCACTGAAGCTTTCTTT | CASGLGTGTATEAFF
TRBD1 | NA | TRBJ1-2 | TRBV24-1 | TGTGCCACCAGTGACTCCGGGACAGCCAACTATGGCTACACCTTC | CATSDSGTANYGYTF
NA | NA | TRBJ1-1 | TRBV5-6 | TGTGCCAGCAGCTTGGTTTCGGGGATGGGCCCTGAAGCTTTCTTT | CASSLVSGMGPEAFF
NA | NA | TRBJ2-7 | TRBV6-1 | TGTGCCAGCAGTGATTTGACAGGAGTGACCTACGAGCAGTACTTC | CASSDLTGVTYEQYF
TRBD2 | NA | TRBJ2-7 | TRBV15 | TGTGCCACCAGCGCGGGGGGCACGGGGGGGCCCTACTCCTACGAGCAGTACTTC | CATSAGGTGGPYSYEQYF
NA | NA | TRBJ2-5 | TRBV7-6 | TGTGCCAGCCAGGATGTGGGGGCCCGCGCCTGGTACTTC | CASQDVGARAWYF
NA | NA | TRBJ2-1 | TRBV7-9 | TGTGCCAGCAGCTTTTCAGGGGGGAGGCGGGATGAGCAGTTCTTC | CASSFSGGRRDEQFF
NA | NA | TRBJ1-1 | TRBV6-5 | TGTGCCAGCAGTTTAGGGGTAGCCATGAACACTGAAGCTTTCTTT | CASSLGVAMNTEAFF
TRBD2 | NA | TRBJ2-3 | TRBV5-1 | TGCGCCAGCAGCTTGAGCGGGATTCCCACAGATACGCAGTATTTT | CASSLSGIPTDTQYF
TRBD2 | NA | TRBJ2-2 | TRBV11-2 | TGTGCCAGCAGCTTAGATCCGCGGGGGGGCCAACTGAACACCGGGGAGCTGTTTTTT | CASSLDPRGGQLNTGELFF
NA | NA | TRBJ1-4 | TRBV15 | TGTGCCACCAGCAGAGGGGGAGGGGATGTGTCTATGTTTTTT | CATSRGGGDVSMFF